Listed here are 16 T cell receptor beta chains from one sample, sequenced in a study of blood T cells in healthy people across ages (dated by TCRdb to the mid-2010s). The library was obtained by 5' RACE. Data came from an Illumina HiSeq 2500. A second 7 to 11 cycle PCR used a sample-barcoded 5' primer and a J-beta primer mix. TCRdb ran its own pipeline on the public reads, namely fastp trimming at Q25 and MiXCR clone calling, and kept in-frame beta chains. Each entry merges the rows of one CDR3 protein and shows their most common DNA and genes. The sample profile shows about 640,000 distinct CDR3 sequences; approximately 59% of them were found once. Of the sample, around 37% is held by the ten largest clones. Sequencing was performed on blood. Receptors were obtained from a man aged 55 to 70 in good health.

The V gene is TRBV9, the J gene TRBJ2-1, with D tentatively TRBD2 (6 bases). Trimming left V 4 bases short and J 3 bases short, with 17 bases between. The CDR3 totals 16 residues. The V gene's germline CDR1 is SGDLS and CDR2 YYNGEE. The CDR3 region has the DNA TGTGCCAGCAGCTCCCGGAGTAGCGGAATCTACAATGAGCAGTTCTTC. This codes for CASSSRSSGIYNEQFF.

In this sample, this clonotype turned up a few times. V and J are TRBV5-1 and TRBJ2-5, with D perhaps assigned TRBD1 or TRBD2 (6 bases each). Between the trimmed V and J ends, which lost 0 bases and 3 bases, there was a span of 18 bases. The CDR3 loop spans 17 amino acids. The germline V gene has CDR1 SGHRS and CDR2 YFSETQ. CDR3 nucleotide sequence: TGCGCCAGCAGCTTGGCCCCCTCCCAGGGGACTGAAGAGACCCAGTACTTC. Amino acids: CASSLAPSQGTEETQYF. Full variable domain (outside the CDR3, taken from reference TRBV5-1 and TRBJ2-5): KAGVTQTPRYLIKTRGQQVTLSCSPISGHRSVSWYQQTPGQGLQFLFEYFSETQRNKGNFPGRFSGRQFSNSRSEMNVSTLELGDSALYLCASSLAPSQGTEETQYFGPGTRLLVL.

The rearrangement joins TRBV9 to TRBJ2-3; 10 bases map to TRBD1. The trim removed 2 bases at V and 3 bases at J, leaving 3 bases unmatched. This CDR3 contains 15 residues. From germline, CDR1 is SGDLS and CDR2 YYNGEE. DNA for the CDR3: TGTGCCAGCAGCGTTGGGACAGGGGCGACAGATACGCAGTATTTT. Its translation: CASSVGTGATDTQYF.

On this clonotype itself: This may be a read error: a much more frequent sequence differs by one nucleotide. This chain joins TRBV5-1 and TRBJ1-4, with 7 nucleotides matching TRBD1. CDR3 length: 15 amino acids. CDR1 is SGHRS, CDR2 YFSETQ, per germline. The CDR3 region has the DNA TGCGCCAGCGGGGCAGGGGGAACAACTAATGCAAAACTGTTTTTT. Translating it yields CASGAGGTTNAKLFF.

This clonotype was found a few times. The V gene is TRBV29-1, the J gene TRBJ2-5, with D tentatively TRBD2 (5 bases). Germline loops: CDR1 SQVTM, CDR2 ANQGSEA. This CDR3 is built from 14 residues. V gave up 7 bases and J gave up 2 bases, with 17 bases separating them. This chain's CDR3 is CSAISADSQETQYF. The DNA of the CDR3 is TGCAGCGCGATTTCGGCGGACTCACAAGAGACCCAGTACTTC.

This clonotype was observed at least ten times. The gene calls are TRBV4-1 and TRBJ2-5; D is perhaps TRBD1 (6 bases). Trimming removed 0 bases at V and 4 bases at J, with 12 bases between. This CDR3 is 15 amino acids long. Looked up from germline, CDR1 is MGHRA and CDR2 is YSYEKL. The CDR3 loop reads CASSQEVNRAETQYF. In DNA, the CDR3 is TGCGCCAGCAGCCAAGAAGTAAACAGGGCAGAGACCCAGTACTTC.

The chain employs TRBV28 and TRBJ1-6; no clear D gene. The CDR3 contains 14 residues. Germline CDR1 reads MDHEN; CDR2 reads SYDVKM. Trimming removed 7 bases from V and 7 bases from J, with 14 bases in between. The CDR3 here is CASITTGRNSPLHF. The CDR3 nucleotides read TGTGCCAGCATAACGACCGGACGGAATTCACCCCTCCACTTT. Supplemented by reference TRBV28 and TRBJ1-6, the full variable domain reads DVKVTQSSRYLVKRTGEKVFLECVQDMDHENMFWYRQDPGLGLRLIYFSYDVKMKEKGDIPEGYSVSREKKERFSLILESASTNQTSMYLCASITTGRNSPLHFGNGTRLTVT.

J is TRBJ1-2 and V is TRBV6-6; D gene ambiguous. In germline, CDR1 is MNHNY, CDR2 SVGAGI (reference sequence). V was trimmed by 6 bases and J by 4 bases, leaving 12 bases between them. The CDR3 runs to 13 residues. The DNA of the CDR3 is TGTGCCAGCAGCCGAGATGTCGGCTATGGCTACACCTTC. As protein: CASSRDVGYGYTF.

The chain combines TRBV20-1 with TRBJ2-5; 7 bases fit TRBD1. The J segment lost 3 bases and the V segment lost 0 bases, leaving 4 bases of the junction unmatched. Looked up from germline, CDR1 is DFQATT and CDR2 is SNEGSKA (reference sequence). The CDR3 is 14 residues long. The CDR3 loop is CSARDYTGEETQYF. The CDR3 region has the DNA TGCAGTGCTAGAGATTACACAGGGGAAGAGACCCAGTACTTC.

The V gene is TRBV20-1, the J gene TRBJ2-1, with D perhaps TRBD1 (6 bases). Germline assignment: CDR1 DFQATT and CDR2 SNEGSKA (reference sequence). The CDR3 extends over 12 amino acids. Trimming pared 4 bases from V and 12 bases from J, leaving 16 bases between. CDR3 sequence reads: CSAIPAGDRQFF. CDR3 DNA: TGCAGTGCTATTCCGGCAGGGGATCGGCAGTTCTTC.

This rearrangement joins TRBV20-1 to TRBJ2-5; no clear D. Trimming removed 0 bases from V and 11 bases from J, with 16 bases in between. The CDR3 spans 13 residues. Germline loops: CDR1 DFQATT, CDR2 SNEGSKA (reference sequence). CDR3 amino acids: CSARDPLLNEQYF. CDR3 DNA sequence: TGCAGTGCTAGAGACCCGCTTTTAAATGAGCAGTACTTC.

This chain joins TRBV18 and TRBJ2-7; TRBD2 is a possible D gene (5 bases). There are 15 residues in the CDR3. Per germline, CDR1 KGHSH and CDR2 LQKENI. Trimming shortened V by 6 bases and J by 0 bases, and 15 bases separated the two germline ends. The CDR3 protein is CASSSGEFRSYEQYF. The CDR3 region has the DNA TGTGCCAGCTCCTCCGGGGAATTCCGCTCCTACGAGCAGTACTTC.

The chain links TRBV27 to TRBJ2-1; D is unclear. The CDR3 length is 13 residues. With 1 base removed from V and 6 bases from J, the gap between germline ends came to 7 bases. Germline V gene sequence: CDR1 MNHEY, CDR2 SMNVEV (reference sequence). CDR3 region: CASSLFRSNEQFF. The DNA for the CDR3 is TGTGCCAGCAGTTTATTTCGGAGCAATGAGCAGTTCTTC.

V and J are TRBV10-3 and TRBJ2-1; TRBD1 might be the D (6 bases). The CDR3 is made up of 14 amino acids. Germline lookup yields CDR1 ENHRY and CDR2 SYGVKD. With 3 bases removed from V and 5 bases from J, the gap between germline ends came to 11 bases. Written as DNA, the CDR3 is TGTGCCATCAGTGACAGGGGTGGTCACAATGAGCAGTTCTTC. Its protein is CAISDRGGHNEQFF.

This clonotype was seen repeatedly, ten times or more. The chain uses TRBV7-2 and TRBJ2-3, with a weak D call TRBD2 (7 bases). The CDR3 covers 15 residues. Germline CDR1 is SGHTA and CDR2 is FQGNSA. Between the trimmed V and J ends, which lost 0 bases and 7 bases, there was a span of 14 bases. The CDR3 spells CASSLAGGAQNTQYF. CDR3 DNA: TGTGCCAGCAGCTTAGCAGGGGGGGCTCAAAATACGCAGTATTTT.

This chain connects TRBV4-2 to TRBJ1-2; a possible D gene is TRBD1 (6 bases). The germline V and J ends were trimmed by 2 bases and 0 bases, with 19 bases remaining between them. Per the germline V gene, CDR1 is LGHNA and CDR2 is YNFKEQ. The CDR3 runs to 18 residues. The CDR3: CASSQSDSPFGANYGYTF. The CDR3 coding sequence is TGTGCCAGCAGCCAATCGGACAGTCCCTTTGGGGCTAACTATGGCTACACCTTC.